The 19 T cell receptor beta chains presented below share a single source sample, sequenced in a study of memory CD8 T cells in hepatitis C reinfection. Noted time point: late/post reinfection, 12 to 24 weeks after detection. TCR sequencing was done directly ex vivo on sorted cells, without expansion in vitro. Profiled with immunoSEQ multiplex PCR; TCRdb holds only in-frame clones, not every one. The repertoire includes about 50,000 clones, 89% of them detected once, and more than 0.6% sits in the top ten. The sample taken for sequencing was naive CD8+ T cells sorted from blood. Every receptor here comes from a man younger than 35 with hepatitis C virus infection.

The chain combines TRBV28 with TRBJ2-3, with a tentative D call TRBD2 (5 bases). CDR1 and CDR2 from the germline V gene are MDHEN and SYDVKM. V was cut by 3 bases and J by 2 bases, with 18 bases left in between. The CDR3 has 17 residues. The DNA of the CDR3 is TGTGCCAGCAGTTTTTCCGGGAACGACGCCTACACAGATACGCAGTATTTT. Protein: CASSFSGNDAYTDTQYF.

CDR3 sequence: CASKGVQETQYF. Written as DNA, the CDR3 is TGTGCCAGCAAGGGAGTCCAAGAGACCCAGTACTTC. V gene TRBV27 combines with J gene TRBJ2-5; the D gene is possibly TRBD2 (5 bases). Germline CDR1 MNHEY, CDR2 SMNVEV (reference sequence). CDR3 length equals 12 residues. V gave up 7 bases and J gave up 1 base, with 7 bases separating them.

The chain employs TRBV7-6 and TRBJ1-1, with TRBD1 identical over 7 bases. The CDR3 is 15 amino acids. The V and J ends lost 5 bases and 4 bases, in that order; junction bases with no gene match: 10. The germline CDR1 and CDR2 sequences are SGHVS and FNYEAQ. Here the CDR3 reads CASSLLTGPSTEAFF. The CDR3 nucleotides read TGTGCCAGCAGCCTGTTGACAGGGCCCTCCACTGAAGCTTTCTTT. Supplemented by reference TRBV7-6 and TRBJ1-1, the full variable domain reads GAGVSQSPRYKVTKRGQDVALRCDPISGHVSLYWYRQALGQGPEFLTYFNYEAQQDKSGLPNDRFSAERPEGSISTLTIQRTEQRDSAMYRCASSLLTGPSTEAFFGQGTRLTVV.

J is TRBJ2-7 and V is TRBV19; 10 bases agree with TRBD1. There are 15 residues in the CDR3. The ends lost 3 bases at V and 3 bases at J; junction bases unmatched: 5. CDR1 LNHDA and CDR2 SQIVND come from the germline V gene (reference sequence). This chain's CDR3 is CASSIDWDRGYEQYF. The CDR3 DNA follows: TGTGCCAGTAGTATTGACTGGGACAGGGGCTACGAGCAGTACTTC. Using reference TRBV19 and TRBJ2-7 for the parts outside the CDR3, the full variable domain is DGGITQSPKYLFRKEGQNVTLSCEQNLNHDAMYWYRQDPGQGLRLIYYSQIVNDFQKGDIAEGYSVSREKKESFPLTVTSAQKNPTAFYLCASSIDWDRGYEQYFGPGTRLTVT.

The DNA of the CDR3 is TGTGCCAGCAGCTACGGACAGGGCCGGGGGGAGCTGTTTTTT. This codes for CASSYGQGRGELFF. The rearrangement uses TRBV9 and TRBJ2-2; TRBD1 matches 8 bases. Per germline, CDR1 SGDLS and CDR2 YYNGEE. The trim removed 4 bases at V and 8 bases at J, leaving 7 bases unmatched. The CDR3 runs to 14 residues.

In DNA form, the CDR3 reads TGCGCCAGCAGCCCTTTCGGTGGGAGCCACGAGCAGTACTTC. This encodes CASSPFGGSHEQYF. This sequence joins TRBV5-1 and TRBJ2-7, with D possibly TRBD2 on 5 matching bases. The CDR3 is made up of 14 amino acids. Trimming took 4 bases from V and 5 from J, leaving 16 bases between them. CDR1 and CDR2 from the germline V gene are SGHRS and YFSETQ.

This CDR3 is CASSFQGTNQPQHF. The CDR3 region has the DNA TGTGCCAGCAGTTTTCAGGGGACCAATCAGCCCCAGCATTTT. The chain recombines TRBV27 with TRBJ1-5; maybe TRBD1 (6 bases). Looked up from germline, CDR1 is MNHEY and CDR2 is SMNVEV (reference sequence). This CDR3 has 14 residues. V was shortened by 3 bases and J by 3 bases, with 9 bases between the two germline ends.

The rearrangement links TRBV7-2 to TRBJ2-2; TRBD1 agrees at 9 bases. V was clipped by 1 base and J by 5 bases; unmatched bases: 8. This CDR3 is 17 amino acids long. CDR1 SGHTA and CDR2 FQGNSA come from the germline V gene. CDR3 amino acids: CASSLVGDRVRTGELFF. DNA for the CDR3: TGTGCCAGCAGCTTAGTTGGGGACAGGGTGCGGACCGGGGAGCTGTTTTTT.

The genes are TRBV6-1 and TRBJ2-7; no firm D call. Germline CDR1 and CDR2: MNHNS and SASEGT. Trimming pared 0 bases from V and 2 bases from J, leaving 11 bases between. CDR3 size: 15 residues. The CDR3 spells CASSEAQQIPYEQYV. CDR3 sequence (DNA): TGTGCCAGCAGTGAAGCACAGCAAATCCCCTACGAGCAGTACGTC.

The chain links TRBV11-2 to TRBJ2-7; 8 bases map to TRBD1. Germline lookup yields CDR1 SGHAT and CDR2 FQNNGV. This CDR3 spans 15 amino acids. V lost 4 bases to trimming and J lost 5 bases; unmatched junction nucleotides: 10. The CDR3 protein is CASSSHGQGRNEQYF. The CDR3 coding sequence is TGTGCCAGCAGCTCCCACGGACAGGGTCGGAACGAGCAGTACTTC.

The chain recombines TRBV7-9 with TRBJ1-1, with D tentatively TRBD1 (5 bases). CDR1 is SEHNR and CDR2 is FQNEAQ in the germline V gene (reference sequence). Trimming shortened V by 5 bases and J by 11 bases, and 24 bases separated the two germline ends. The CDR3 is 15 residues long. The DNA for the CDR3 is TGTGCCAGCAGCACAGATCTGGGACTGATGACTGGGGCTTTCTTT. Residues: CASSTDLGLMTGAFF.

The chain uses TRBV5-1 and TRBJ1-2; D is possibly TRBD1 (5 bases). Trimming shortened V by 3 bases and J by 8 bases, and 17 bases separated the two germline ends. Germline V CDR1 and CDR2: SGHRS, YFSETQ. There are 14 residues in the CDR3. The CDR3 nucleotides read TGCGCCAGCAGCTCCCCTGGGTCAGGGAACGGCTACACCTTC. It translates to CASSSPGSGNGYTF.

As DNA, the CDR3 is TGTGCCAGCAGCTTGGCGGCGGGGGGACAGGAGACCCAGTACTTC. Its protein is CASSLAAGGQETQYF. The J gene is TRBJ2-5, the V gene TRBV5-4; D might be TRBD2 (8 bases). Germline CDR1 is SGHNT and CDR2 is YYREEE (reference sequence). The CDR3 loop spans 15 amino acids. V lost 0 bases and J 5 bases, leaving 14 bases between the germline ends. The full variable domain, its missing parts supplied by reference TRBV5-4 and TRBJ2-5, is ETGVTQSPTHLIKTRGQQVTLRCSSQSGHNTVSWYQQALGQGPQFIFQYYREEENGRGNFPPRFSGLQFPNYSSELNVNALELDDSALYLCASSLAAGGQETQYFGPGTRLLVL.

CDR3 protein: CASSQEEAAYKQYV. The CDR3 bases are TGCGCCAGCAGCCAAGAAGAAGCGGCCTACAAGCAGTACGTC. The genes are TRBV4-1 and TRBJ2-7, with D possibly matching TRBD2 (5 bases). Germline values: CDR1 MGHRA, CDR2 YSYEKL. The CDR3 contains 14 residues.

This chain connects TRBV27 to TRBJ2-7; 7 bases map to TRBD1. The CDR3 has 14 residues. Germline lookup yields CDR1 MNHEY and CDR2 SMNVEV (reference sequence). With V trimmed by 4 bases and J by 5 bases, 8 bases remained unmatched. CDR3 in DNA: TGTGCCAGCAGTTCCCTACCAACAGGGGACGAGCAGTACTTC. It encodes CASSSLPTGDEQYF.

This clone was found once. V usage is TRBV13 and J usage is TRBJ2-2, with 8 positions matching TRBD1. Germline values: CDR1 PRHDT, CDR2 FYEKMQ (reference sequence). The V gene end was trimmed by 4 bases and the J gene end by 4 bases; junction bases not matched to a gene: 8. The CDR3 is 16 residues long. The CDR3 protein is CASSSDQGAITGELFF. Here the CDR3 DNA reads TGTGCCAGCAGCTCAGACCAGGGGGCAATCACCGGGGAGCTGTTTTTT.

The CDR3 DNA is TGTGCCAGCAGAGGGGGCCCCTACAATGAGCAGTTCTTC. Translating it yields CASRGGPYNEQFF. The chain couples TRBV6-5 to TRBJ2-1; 7 nucleotides align to TRBD1. Trimming at V came to 6 bases and at J to 2 bases, leaving 1 base not matched to a gene. The CDR3 totals 13 residues. Germline CDR1 is MNHEY and CDR2 is SVGAGI.

The J gene is TRBJ2-1, the V gene TRBV19; 7 nucleotides match TRBD1. This CDR3 spans 14 amino acids. Trimming took 6 bases from V and 4 from J; bases not matched to a gene: 6. Germline V CDR1 and CDR2: LNHDA, SQIVND (reference sequence). CDR3 nucleotide sequence: TGTGCCAGTAGGCCTTGGACAGGATACAATGAGCAGTTCTTC. Amino acid sequence: CASRPWTGYNEQFF.

This sequence joins TRBV6-6 and TRBJ1-3, with a possible D match to TRBD1 (6 bases). Trimming took off 5 bases at V and 3 bases at J, with 8 bases between the two ends. CDR1 is MNHNY and CDR2 is SVGAGI in the germline V gene (reference sequence). This CDR3 has 13 amino acids. CDR3 sequence (DNA): TGTGCCAGCAGTACAGGGTTTGGAAACACCATATATTTT. Protein product: CASSTGFGNTIYF.